The 27 T cell receptor beta chains reported below all come from one sample, sequenced in a study of blood T cell repertoires in COVID-19. Produced via immunoSEQ multiplex PCR; TCRdb's table is partial and in-frame only. Found here are about 270,000 clones, over 80% of them singletons; the top ten hold over 3.5%. The specimen sequenced was peripheral blood. These receptors were obtained from a woman aged 45-65 years with active or convalescent COVID-19.

V and J are TRBV7-3 and TRBJ2-3; 9 bases agree with TRBD1. The CDR3 runs 14 residues. V was clipped by 0 bases and J by 7 bases; unmatched bases: 2. Germline V gene data show CDR1 as SGHTA and CDR2 as FQGTGA. The chain's CDR3 is CASSLTGTGNTQYF. The CDR3 DNA sequence: TGTGCCAGCAGCTTAACCGGGACAGGGAATACGCAGTATTTT.

The chain carries TRBV10-3 and TRBJ1-5, with TRBD1 as a possible D gene (5 bases). Germline loops: CDR1 ENHRY, CDR2 SYGVKD. The V and J ends lost 3 bases and 3 bases respectively, with 6 bases between them. This CDR3 is 13 amino acids long. CDR3 amino acids: CAISDRVNQPQHF. CDR3 DNA sequence: TGTGCCATCAGTGACAGGGTCAATCAGCCCCAGCATTTT.

This chain connects TRBV30 to TRBJ1-1; possibly TRBD1 for D (5 bases). Germline CDR1 is GTSNPN and CDR2 is SVGIG (reference sequence). The V end was cut by 8 bases, the J end by 0 bases, with 22 bases between. The CDR3 totals 16 residues. The CDR3 DNA reads TGTGCCGGAAGACGGAGGGGAGGGAGGATGAACACTGAAGCTTTCTTT. Its translation is CAGRRRGGRMNTEAFF.

The chain couples TRBV5-1 to TRBJ2-2; 7 bases are a match to TRBD1. Trimming cost V 5 bases and J 0 bases; bases outside gene matches: 4. The CDR3 totals 15 residues. Germline CDR1 and CDR2: SGHRS and YFSETQ. CDR3 coding DNA: TGCGCCAGCAGGCCCGGGACAGCGAACACCGGGGAGCTGTTTTTT. Protein product: CASRPGTANTGELFF.

V gene TRBV10-3 combines with J gene TRBJ2-1; D is unclear. Germline CDR1 and CDR2: ENHRY and SYGVKD. V was clipped by 10 bases and J by 0 bases, with 10 bases between them. This CDR3 is 13 amino acids long. The chain's CDR3 is CATPPYSYNEQFF. For the CDR3, the DNA is TGTGCCACTCCTCCTTACTCCTACAATGAGCAGTTCTTC.

The rearrangement uses TRBV7-9 and TRBJ1-2; D may be TRBD1 (6 bases). CDR3 size: 16 residues. Germline-derived CDR1 and CDR2 are SEHNR and FQNEAQ (reference sequence). With 0 bases removed from V and 4 bases from J, the gap between germline ends came to 15 bases. The DNA of the CDR3 is TGTGCCAGCAGCTTAGCGGGGACAAGTTCAGGCTATGGCTACACCTTC. Translated: CASSLAGTSSGYGYTF.

The V and J genes are TRBV18 and TRBJ1-1; TRBD1 matches 7 bases. Trimming removed 0 bases from V and 4 bases from J; junction bases left unmatched: 5. CDR3 size: 15 residues. Looked up from germline, CDR1 is KGHSH and CDR2 is LQKENI. CDR3 region: CASSPPRGRFTEAFF. CDR3 DNA sequence: TGTGCCAGCTCACCACCTAGGGGGCGGTTCACTGAAGCTTTCTTT.

This chain uses TRBV27 with TRBJ2-1, with TRBD2 matching over 10 bases. Trimming cost V 1 base and J 9 bases; bases outside gene matches: 3. CDR3 length equals 14 residues. CDR1 is MNHEY and CDR2 is SMNVEV in the germline V gene (reference sequence). The CDR3 loop reads CASSLFLAGVEQFF. DNA of the CDR3: TGTGCCAGCAGTTTATTCCTAGCGGGAGTTGAGCAGTTCTTC.

The chain combines TRBV5-1 with TRBJ1-5; 7 bases fit TRBD1. This CDR3 comprises 15 residues. V lost 0 bases and J lost 5; bases outside the gene matches: 5. The germline V gene encodes CDR1 SGHRS and CDR2 YFSETQ. CDR3 nucleotides: TGCGCCAGCAGCTTGGCAGGGGGGACCTATCAGCCCCAGCATTTT. Protein: CASSLAGGTYQPQHF.

The chain is built from TRBV12-5 and TRBJ1-2; a possible D gene is TRBD1 (5 bases). This CDR3 is 15 amino acids long. Trimming pared 0 bases from V and 0 bases from J, leaving 8 bases between. CDR1 is LGHNT and CDR2 is FRNRAP in the germline V gene. This CDR3 is CASGLVGRANYGYTF. CDR3 sequence (DNA): TGTGCTAGTGGTTTGGTGGGCAGGGCTAACTATGGCTACACCTTC.

The chain employs TRBV6-5 and TRBJ2-2; a possible D gene is TRBD2 (5 bases). V was trimmed by 2 bases and J by 0 bases, leaving 10 bases between them. CDR1 MNHEY and CDR2 SVGAGI come from the germline V gene. The CDR3 runs to 16 residues. This CDR3 is CASSYAQTTNTGELFF. CDR3 nucleotide sequence: TGTGCCAGCAGTTACGCCCAGACTACGAACACCGGGGAGCTGTTTTTT.

The rearrangement joins TRBV21-1 to TRBJ2-7; the listed D gene, TRBD1, was not tested against the DNA. TRBV21-1 is assigned pseudogene status. The CDR3 loop spans 14 amino acids. CDR3 DNA sequence: TGTGCCAGCAGCAAAGGGCAGGGCACCTACGAGCAGTACTTC. It encodes CASSKGQGTYEQYF.

The chain employs TRBV18 and TRBJ2-1; 8 bases agree with TRBD2. The V gene's germline CDR1 is KGHSH and CDR2 LQKENI. This CDR3 has 16 amino acids. V shed 4 bases, J shed 5 bases, and the junction held 10 bases outside the gene matches. CDR3 residues: CASSRSGTRGDNEQFF. The CDR3 nucleotides are TGTGCCAGCTCACGATCCGGGACTAGAGGTGACAATGAGCAGTTCTTC. The whole variable domain, filled in from reference TRBV18 and TRBJ2-1, reads NAGVMQNPRHLVRRRGQEARLRCSPMKGHSHVYWYRQLPEEGLKFMVYLQKENIIDESGMPKERFSAEFPKEGPSILRIQQVVRGDSAAYFCASSRSGTRGDNEQFFGPGTRLTVL.

CDR3 residues: CASSLEGDRFDEQFF. The CDR3 region has the DNA TGTGCCAGCAGCTTGGAGGGGGACAGATTCGATGAGCAGTTCTTC. This chain joins TRBV5-5 and TRBJ2-1, with 7 bases identical to TRBD1. Trimming took 0 bases from V and 8 from J; bases not matched to a gene: 8. Germline loops: CDR1 SGHKS, CDR2 YYEKEE (reference sequence). This CDR3 is 15 amino acids long.

V and J are TRBV4-1 and TRBJ1-1; D not resolved. Germline CDR1 MGHRA, CDR2 YSYEKL. V was cut by 2 bases and J by 4 bases, with 11 bases left in between. The CDR3 is 14 residues long. CDR3 nucleotides: TGCGCCAGCAGCCAATCCTTAGCGAGCACTGAAGCTTTCTTT. Translated: CASSQSLASTEAFF.

The chain joins TRBV3-1 (or the pseudogene TRBV3-2) to TRBJ1-2; 9 positions match TRBD1. This CDR3 comprises 13 residues. Germline-derived CDR1 and CDR2 are LGHDT and YNNKEL (reference sequence). The V gene end was trimmed by 4 bases and the J gene end by 6 bases; junction bases not matched to a gene: 3. The CDR3 here is CASSRGQGNGYTF. The CDR3 DNA sequence: TGTGCCAGCAGCCGAGGACAGGGGAATGGCTACACCTTC.

The chain links TRBV7-3 to TRBJ2-7; 9 nucleotides align to TRBD1. Germline CDR1 SGHTA, CDR2 FQGTGA. Losses at the gene ends were 5 bases for V and 6 bases for J; bases not matched to a gene: 8. This CDR3 spans 14 amino acids. The CDR3 region has the DNA TGTGCCAGCAGCACGTCCGGGACAGGGAGCGAGCAGTACTTC. It specifies CASSTSGTGSEQYF.

The V gene is TRBV11-3, the J gene TRBJ1-6; the D is unclear. Germline CDR1 and CDR2: SGHNT and YENEEA. V was clipped by 0 bases and J by 8 bases, with 5 bases between them. The CDR3 sequence is 13 residues long. CDR3 protein: CASSLEADSPLHF. CDR3 coding DNA: TGTGCCAGCAGCTTAGAGGCAGATTCACCCCTCCACTTT.

In nucleotides, the CDR3 is TGTGCCAGCAGTTTGGAGGCTCACTATGGCTACACCTTC. Its protein product is CASSLEAHYGYTF. This chain uses TRBV12-3 or TRBV12-4 with TRBJ1-2; D gene unclear. The CDR3 is made up of 13 amino acids. Trimming took 3 bases from V and 3 from J, leaving 8 bases between them.

The V gene is TRBV28, the J gene TRBJ1-1, with D perhaps TRBD1 (5 bases). Germline CDR1 is MDHEN and CDR2 is SYDVKM. V shed 3 bases and J shed 6 bases, with 14 bases lying between them. The CDR3 length is 14 residues. CDR3 in amino acids: CASSLEGHGAEAFF. The DNA for the CDR3 is TGTGCCAGCAGTTTGGAGGGGCACGGGGCTGAAGCTTTCTTT.

The gene calls are TRBV5-1 and TRBJ2-2, with D possibly TRBD2 on 6 matching bases. Germline assignment: CDR1 SGHRS and CDR2 YFSETQ. Deletions cut 2 bases from V and 5 bases from J, with 13 bases between. The CDR3 runs to 15 residues. The CDR3 DNA reads as TGCGCCAGCAGCTTTTCCGGGACTCCAACCGGGGAGCTGTTTTTT. Protein sequence: CASSFSGTPTGELFF.

There are a few counts of this clone. The chain couples TRBV7-8 to TRBJ1-4; 8 nucleotides align to TRBD1. V was pared by 1 base and J by 7 bases, with 5 bases of the junction left unmatched. The CDR3 is 15 residues long. The germline gives CDR1 SGHVS, CDR2 FQNEAQ. CDR3 sequence (DNA): TGTGCCAGCAGCTTAGGGAGGACAGGGCGTGAAAAACTGTTTTTT. Amino acid sequence: CASSLGRTGREKLFF.

This sequence joins TRBV29-1 and TRBJ1-2; 7 nucleotides line up with TRBD1. V trimming: 5 bases; J trimming: 6 bases; junction bases outside the gene matches: 6. The CDR3 contains 12 residues. The germline V gene encodes CDR1 SQVTM and CDR2 ANQGSEA. CDR3 coding DNA: TGCAGCGTTATCGGACAGGACGATGGCTACACCTTC. Translating it yields CSVIGQDDGYTF. Full variable domain (outside the CDR3, taken from reference TRBV29-1 and TRBJ1-2): SAVISQKPSRDICQRGTSLTIQCQVDSQVTMMFWYRQQPGQSLTLIATANQGSEATYESGFVIDKFPISRPNLTFSTLTVSNMSPEDSSIYLCSVIGQDDGYTFGSGTRLTVV.

There are many counts of this clone. V and J are TRBV27 and TRBJ2-7, with D tentatively TRBD2 (5 bases). The V end was cut by 6 bases, the J end by 6 bases, with 18 bases between. Germline-derived CDR1 and CDR2 are MNHEY and SMNVEV (reference sequence). The CDR3 is 14 residues long. The chain's CDR3 is CASRPPGRITEQYF. DNA for the CDR3: TGTGCCAGCAGGCCGCCGGGAAGAATAACCGAGCAGTACTTC.

The chain carries TRBV30 and TRBJ1-2; D might be TRBD1 (5 bases). The CDR3 length is 15 residues. From germline, CDR1 is GTSNPN and CDR2 SVGIG (reference sequence). With 0 bases removed from V and 10 bases from J, the gap between germline ends came to 21 bases. The chain's CDR3 is CAWSVLDSGVGYYTF. The CDR3 DNA reads TGTGCCTGGAGTGTACTTGACAGCGGGGTCGGTTACTACACCTTC.

This clone has more than one count but fewer than ten. The CDR3 nucleotides read TGCGCCAGCAGACTTACAGGTTTCGTTTGTTGCGAGCAGTACTTC. The encoded protein is CASRLTGFVCCEQYF. The chain links TRBV10-1 to TRBJ2-7; perhaps TRBD1 as D (5 bases). V was cut by 6 bases and J by 6 bases, with 21 bases left in between. Germline-derived CDR1 and CDR2 are WNHNN and SYGVQD (reference sequence). There are 15 residues in the CDR3.

The chain has TRBV5-1 and TRBJ2-3; 7 nucleotides agree with TRBD1. The V segment lost 7 bases and the J segment 1 base; nucleotides outside the gene matches: 3. Germline V gene lookup returns CDR1 SGHRS and CDR2 YFSETQ. There are 13 residues in the CDR3. The CDR3 region has the DNA TGCGCCAGCGCCCAGGGGGGCACAGATACGCAGTATTTT. It translates to CASAQGGTDTQYF.